The present T cell receptor (beta chain) was sequenced within a study of T cells in Graves' hyperthyroidism and ophthalmopathy. Study-wide results and caveats: Model-based prediction identified ophthalmopathy a median roughly 6.1 months prior to its onset.

This clonotype was seen at least ten times. Its target is not known. Germline CDR1 and CDR2: SNHLY and FYNNEI. The CDR3 length is 13 residues. Trimming removed 3 bases from V and 6 bases from J, with 9 bases in between. Amplified regions were TCR beta CDR3 sequences from RNA transcripts. An initial round of RT-PCR targeting the TCR CDR3 relied on the HTBI primer set. A single record per CDR3 protein comes from TCRdb applying MiXCR to the multiplex PCR reads. The sample contains around 450,000 distinct CDR3 sequences, around a sixth of which appear only once. The chain carries TRBV2 and TRBJ2-1; D is ambiguous. The sequencing sample was made of blood. The clonotype comes from a woman younger than 35 with Graves' hyperthyroidism. CDR3 DNA sequence: TGTGCCAGCAGTGAGATCAGATCCAATGAGCAGTTCTTC. As protein: CASSEIRSNEQFF.